The entry below gives a single T cell receptor beta chain sequence along with its context. This table comes from immunoSEQ multiplex PCR, and its TCRdb copy is limited to in-frame clones, with some not included. The profile shows 85,000 to 130,000 clones, approximately 90% of them singletons. These data are taken from a study of T cell changes during pregnancy in multiple sclerosis. The CDR3 totals 16 residues. J was trimmed by 1 base and V by 0 bases; bases with no gene match: 2. Germline-derived CDR1 and CDR2 are MNHNS and SASEGT. The sequence derives from a female donor with multiple sclerosis, enrolled in a pregnancy study. V usage is TRBV6-1 and J usage is TRBJ1-4, with 7 bases identical to TRBD1. The sample was peripheral blood, taken in the second trimester of pregnancy. The CDR3 DNA reads TGTGCCAGCAGTGAAGCCACAGGGGTAACTAATGAAAAACTGTTTTTT. Its translation: CASSEATGVTNEKLFF.